Reported below is one T cell receptor (beta chain). A read error may produce the germline difference seen at one junction end. This entry belongs to a study of OX40 agonist ivuxolimab in advanced cancers. Systemic immunosuppression or autoimmune disease history was grounds to exclude patients. This CDR3 comprises 16 residues. Germline values: CDR1 SSHAT, CDR2 FNYEAQ (reference sequence). TCRdb's table, derived via immunoSEQ multiplex PCR, lists solely in-frame clones and lacks some. The sample records 70,000 or so clones, around 89% being singletons. The sample consisted of CD4+ or CD8+ T cells sorted from blood, taken in a trial of the OX40 agonist ivuxolimab. The clonotype was recovered from an adult with an advanced solid tumor such as melanoma, head and neck, liver or kidney cancer. The V and J genes are TRBV7-7 and TRBJ2-5; the match to TRBD2 covers 10 bases. The CDR3: CASSLAGLAGAQTQYF. CDR3 in DNA: TGTGCTAGCAGCTTAGCTGGGCTAGCGGGAGCCCAGACCCAGTACTTC.